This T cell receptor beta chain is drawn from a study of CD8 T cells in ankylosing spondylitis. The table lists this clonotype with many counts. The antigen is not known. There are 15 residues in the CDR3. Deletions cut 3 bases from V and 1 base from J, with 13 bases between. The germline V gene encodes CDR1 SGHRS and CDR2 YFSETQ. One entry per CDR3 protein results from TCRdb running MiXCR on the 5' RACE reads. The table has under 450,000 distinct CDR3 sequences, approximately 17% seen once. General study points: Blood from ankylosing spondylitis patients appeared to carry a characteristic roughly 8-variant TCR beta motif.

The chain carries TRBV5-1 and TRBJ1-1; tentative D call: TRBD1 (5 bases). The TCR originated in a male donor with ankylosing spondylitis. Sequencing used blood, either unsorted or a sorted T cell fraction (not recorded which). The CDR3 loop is CASSSGGTANTEAFF. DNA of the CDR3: TGCGCCAGCAGCTCCGGGGGGACGGCGAACACTGAAGCTTTCTTT.